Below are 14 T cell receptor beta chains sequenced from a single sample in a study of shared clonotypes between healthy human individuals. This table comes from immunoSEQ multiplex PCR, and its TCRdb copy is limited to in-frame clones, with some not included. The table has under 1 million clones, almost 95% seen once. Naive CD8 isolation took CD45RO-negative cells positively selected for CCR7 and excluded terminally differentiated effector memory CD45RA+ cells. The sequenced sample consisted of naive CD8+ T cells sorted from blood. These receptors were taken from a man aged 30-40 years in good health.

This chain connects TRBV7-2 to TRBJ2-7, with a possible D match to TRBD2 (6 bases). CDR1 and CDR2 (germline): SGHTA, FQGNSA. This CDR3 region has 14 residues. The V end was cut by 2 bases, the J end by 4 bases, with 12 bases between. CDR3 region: CASSLPHREYEQYF. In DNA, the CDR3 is TGTGCCAGCAGCTTACCCCACCGGGAGTACGAGCAGTACTTC.

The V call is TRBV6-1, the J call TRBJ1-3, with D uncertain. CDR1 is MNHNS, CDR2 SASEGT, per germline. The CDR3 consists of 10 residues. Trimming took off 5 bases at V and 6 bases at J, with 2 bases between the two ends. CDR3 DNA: TGTGCCAGCAGTCAAAACACCATATATTTT. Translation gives CASSQNTIYF.

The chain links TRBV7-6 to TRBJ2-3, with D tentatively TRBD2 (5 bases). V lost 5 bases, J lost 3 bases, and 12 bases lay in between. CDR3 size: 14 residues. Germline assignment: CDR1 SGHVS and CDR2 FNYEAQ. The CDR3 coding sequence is TGTGCCAGCAGCCTGGATTCGGGGACAGATACGCAGTATTTT. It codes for CASSLDSGTDTQYF.

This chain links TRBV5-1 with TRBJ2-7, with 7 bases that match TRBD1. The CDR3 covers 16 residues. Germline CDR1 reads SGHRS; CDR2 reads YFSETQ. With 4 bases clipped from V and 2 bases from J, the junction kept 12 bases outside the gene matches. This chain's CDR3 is CASSLSTGTVTYEQYF. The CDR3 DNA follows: TGCGCCAGCAGCCTATCTACCGGGACAGTAACCTACGAGCAGTACTTC. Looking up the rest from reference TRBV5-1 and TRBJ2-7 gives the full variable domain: KAGVTQTPRYLIKTRGQQVTLSCSPISGHRSVSWYQQTPGQGLQFLFEYFSETQRNKGNFPGRFSGRQFSNSRSEMNVSTLELGDSALYLCASSLSTGTVTYEQYFGPGTRLTVT.

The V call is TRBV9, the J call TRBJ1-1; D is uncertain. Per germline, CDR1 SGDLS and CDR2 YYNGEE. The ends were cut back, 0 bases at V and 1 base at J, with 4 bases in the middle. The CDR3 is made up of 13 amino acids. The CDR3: CASSVEKNTEAFF. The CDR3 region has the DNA TGTGCCAGCAGCGTAGAAAAGAACACTGAAGCTTTCTTT.

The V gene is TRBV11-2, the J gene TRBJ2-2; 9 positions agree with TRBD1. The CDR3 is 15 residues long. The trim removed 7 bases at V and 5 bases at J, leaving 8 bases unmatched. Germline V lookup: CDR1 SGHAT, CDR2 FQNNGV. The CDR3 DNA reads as TGTGCCAGCAACGCCTGGACAGGGGCGACCGGGGAGCTGTTTTTT. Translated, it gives CASNAWTGATGELFF.

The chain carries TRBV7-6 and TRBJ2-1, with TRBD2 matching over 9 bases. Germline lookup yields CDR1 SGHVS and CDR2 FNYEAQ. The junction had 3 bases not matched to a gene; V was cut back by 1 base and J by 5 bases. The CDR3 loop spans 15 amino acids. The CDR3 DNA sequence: TGTGCCAGCAGCTTAGTGGCGGGAGGGGACAATGAGCAGTTCTTC. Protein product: CASSLVAGGDNEQFF.

The CDR3 sequence: CASTLSGAGGPSVVQYF. The CDR3 nucleotides are TGTGCCAGTACTCTCTCCGGGGCGGGAGGGCCCTCAGTAGTCCAGTACTTC. V usage is TRBV19 and J usage is TRBJ2-5, with 9 bases matching TRBD2. The CDR3 sequence is 17 residues long. CDR1 is LNHDA and CDR2 is SQIVND in the germline V gene (reference sequence). J gave up 10 bases and V 7 bases, and 22 bases lay outside the gene matches.

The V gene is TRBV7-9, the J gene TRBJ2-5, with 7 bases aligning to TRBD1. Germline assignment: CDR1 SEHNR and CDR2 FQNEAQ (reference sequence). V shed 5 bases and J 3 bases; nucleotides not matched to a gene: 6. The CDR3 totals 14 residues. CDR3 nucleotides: TGTGCCAGCAGCCCCTACGGACAGGAAGAGACCCAGTACTTC. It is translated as CASSPYGQEETQYF.

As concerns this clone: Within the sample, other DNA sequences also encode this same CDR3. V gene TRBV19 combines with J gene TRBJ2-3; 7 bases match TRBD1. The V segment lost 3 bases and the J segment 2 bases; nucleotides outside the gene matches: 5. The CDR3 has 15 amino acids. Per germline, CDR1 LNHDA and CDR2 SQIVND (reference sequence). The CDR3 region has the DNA TGTGCCAGTAGTATTGGGACAGCCATCACAGATACGCAGTATTTT. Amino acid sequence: CASSIGTAITDTQYF.

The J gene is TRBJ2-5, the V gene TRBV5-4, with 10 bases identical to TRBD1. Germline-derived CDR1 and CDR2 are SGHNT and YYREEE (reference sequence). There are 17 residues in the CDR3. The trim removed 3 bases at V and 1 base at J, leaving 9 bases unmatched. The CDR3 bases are TGTGCCAGCAGCTCCATCGGACAGGGGGTGCTCCAAGAGACCCAGTACTTC. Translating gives CASSSIGQGVLQETQYF.

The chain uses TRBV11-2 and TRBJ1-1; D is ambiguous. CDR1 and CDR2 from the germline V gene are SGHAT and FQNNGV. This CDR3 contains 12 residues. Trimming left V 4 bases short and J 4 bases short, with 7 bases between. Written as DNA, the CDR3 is TGTGCCAGCAGCTCTCGGGGCACTGAAGCTTTCTTT. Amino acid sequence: CASSSRGTEAFF.

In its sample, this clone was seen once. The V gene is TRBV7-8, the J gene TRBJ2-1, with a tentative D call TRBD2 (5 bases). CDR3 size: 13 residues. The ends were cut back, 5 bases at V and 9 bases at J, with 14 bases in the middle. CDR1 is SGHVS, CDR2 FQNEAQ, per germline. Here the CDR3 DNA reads TGTGCCAGCAGCGCCCTACTAGATCCTGAGCAGTTCTTC. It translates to CASSALLDPEQFF.

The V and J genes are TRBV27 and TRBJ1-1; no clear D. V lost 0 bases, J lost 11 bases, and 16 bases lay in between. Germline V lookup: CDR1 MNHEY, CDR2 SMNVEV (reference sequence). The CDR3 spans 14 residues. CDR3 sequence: CASSLSGWAGDAFF. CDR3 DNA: TGTGCCAGCAGTTTATCCGGATGGGCCGGAGATGCTTTCTTT.